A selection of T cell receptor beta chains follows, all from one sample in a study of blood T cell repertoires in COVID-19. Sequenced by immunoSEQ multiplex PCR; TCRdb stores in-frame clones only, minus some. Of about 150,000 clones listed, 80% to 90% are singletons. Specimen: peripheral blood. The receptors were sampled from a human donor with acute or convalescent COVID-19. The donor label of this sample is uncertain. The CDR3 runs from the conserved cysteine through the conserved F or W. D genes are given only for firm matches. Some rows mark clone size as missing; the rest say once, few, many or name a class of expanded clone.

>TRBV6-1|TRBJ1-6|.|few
TGTGCCACCGTACCACAGGGTGATTCACCCCTCCACTTT
CATVPQGDSPLHF
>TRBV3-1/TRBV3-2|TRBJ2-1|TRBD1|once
TGTGCCAGCAGCCCGTACAGGGGGCATCTAGGTGAGCAGTTCTTC
CASSPYRGHLGEQFF
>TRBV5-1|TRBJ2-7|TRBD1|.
TGCGCCAGCAGCTCGGGACAGGGGGCCTACGAGCAGTACTTC
CASSSGQGAYEQYF
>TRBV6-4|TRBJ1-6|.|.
TGTGCCAGCAGTCCCACCGTGAGCGGTTCACCCCTCCACTTT
CASSPTVSGSPLHF
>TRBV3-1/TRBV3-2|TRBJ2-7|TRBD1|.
TGTGCCAGCAGCCAAGGGGACAGAGTCTACGAGCAGTACTTC
CASSQGDRVYEQYF
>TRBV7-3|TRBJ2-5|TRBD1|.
TGTGCCAGCACCATGCCGGGACAGGACCAAAAGACCCAGTACTTC
CASTMPGQDQKTQYF
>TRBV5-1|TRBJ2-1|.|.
TGCGCCAGCAGCTTTGGGCAGGGGCCCTACAATGAGCAGTTCTTC
CASSFGQGPYNEQFF
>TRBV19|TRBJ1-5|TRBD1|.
TGTGCCAGTAGTTCCAGGGGGTCGGGCAATCAGCCCCAGCATTTT
CASSSRGSGNQPQHF
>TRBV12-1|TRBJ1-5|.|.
TGTGCCAGCAGACGAGGGACAGGGAATAATCAGCCCCAGCATTTT
CASRRGTGNNQPQHF
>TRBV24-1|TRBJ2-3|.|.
TGTGCCACCACCTCCGGGGAGAGGACAGATACGCAGTATTTT
CATTSGERTDTQYF
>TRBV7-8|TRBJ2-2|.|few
TGTGCCAGCAGCTTAAACCAGGGGGGTACCGGGGAGCTGTTTTTT
CASSLNQGGTGELFF
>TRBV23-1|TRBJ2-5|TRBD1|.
TGCGCCAGCAGTCAATCGAGCGACAGGGGTTTGGAGACCCAGTACTTC
CASSQSSDRGLETQYF
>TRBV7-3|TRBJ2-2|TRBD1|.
TGTGCCAGCAGAACAGGGGCGGACGGGGAGCTGTTTTTT
CASRTGADGELFF
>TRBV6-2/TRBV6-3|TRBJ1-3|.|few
TGTGCCAGCAGTCCCTGGACTGCCTCTGGAAACACCATATATTTT
CASSPWTASGNTIYF
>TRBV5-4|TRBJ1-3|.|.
TGTGCCAGCAGTCCCGGCGGGACCTCTGGAAACACCATATATTTT
CASSPGGTSGNTIYF
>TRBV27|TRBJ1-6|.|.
TGTGCCAGCAGTCCCCGGGGGGGCGCGAGCTCCTATAATTCACCCCTCCACTTT
CASSPRGGASSYNSPLHF
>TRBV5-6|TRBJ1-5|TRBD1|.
TGTGCCAGCAGCTTGTCCGGGACAGTCAATCAGCCCCAGCATTTT
CASSLSGTVNQPQHF
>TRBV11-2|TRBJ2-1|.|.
TGTGCCAGCACCCAGACAAACTACAATGAGCAGTTCTTC
CASTQTNYNEQFF